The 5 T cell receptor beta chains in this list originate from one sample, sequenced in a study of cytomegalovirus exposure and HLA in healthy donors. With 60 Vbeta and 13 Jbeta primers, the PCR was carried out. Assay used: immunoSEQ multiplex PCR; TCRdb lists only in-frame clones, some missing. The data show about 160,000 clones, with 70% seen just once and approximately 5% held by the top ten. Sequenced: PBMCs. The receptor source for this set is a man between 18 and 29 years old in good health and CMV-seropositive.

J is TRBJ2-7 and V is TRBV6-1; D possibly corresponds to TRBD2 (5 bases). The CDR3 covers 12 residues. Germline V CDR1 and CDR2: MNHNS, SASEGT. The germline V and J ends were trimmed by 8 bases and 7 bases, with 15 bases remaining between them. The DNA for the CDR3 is TGTGCCAGCGGGGAGCACCTACGGGAGCAGTACGTC. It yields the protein CASGEHLREQYV.

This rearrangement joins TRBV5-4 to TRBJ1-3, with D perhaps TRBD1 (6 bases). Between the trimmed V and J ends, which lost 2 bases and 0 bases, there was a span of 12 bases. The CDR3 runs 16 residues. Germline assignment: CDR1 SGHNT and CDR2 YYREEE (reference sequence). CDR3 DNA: TGTGCCAGCAGCTTTGGGGGACAACTCTCTGGAAACACCATATATTTT. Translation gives CASSFGGQLSGNTIYF.

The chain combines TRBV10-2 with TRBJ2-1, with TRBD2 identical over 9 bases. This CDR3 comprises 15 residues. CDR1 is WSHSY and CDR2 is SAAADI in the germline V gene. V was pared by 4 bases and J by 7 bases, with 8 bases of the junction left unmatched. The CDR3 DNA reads TGCGCCAGCAGTGTGACTAGCGGAGGTAGGAATGAGCAGTTCTTC. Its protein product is CASSVTSGGRNEQFF.

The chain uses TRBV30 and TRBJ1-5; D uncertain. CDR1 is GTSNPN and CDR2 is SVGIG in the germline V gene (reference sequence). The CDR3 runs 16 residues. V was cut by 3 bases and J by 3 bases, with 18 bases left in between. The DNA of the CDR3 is TGTGCCTGGAGCGGCGCCACCGGCGGGCACAATCAGCCCCAGCATTTT. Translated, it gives CAWSGATGGHNQPQHF.

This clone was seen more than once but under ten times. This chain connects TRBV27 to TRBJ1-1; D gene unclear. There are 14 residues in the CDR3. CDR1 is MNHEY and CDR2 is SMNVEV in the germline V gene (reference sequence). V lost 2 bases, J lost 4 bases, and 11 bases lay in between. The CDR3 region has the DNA TGTGCCAGCAGTTTAAGGGAAGGAGGCACTGAAGCTTTCTTT. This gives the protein CASSLREGGTEAFF.